The 11 T cell receptor beta chains below were found in one sample sequenced in a study of blood T cell repertoires in COVID-19. Sequencing used immunoSEQ multiplex PCR; TCRdb keeps in-frame clones, though not all of them. The sample records hundreds of thousands of clones, 86% being singletons. The source material was PBMCs or T cells enriched from blood (not recorded which). The source is a man aged 40-49 years who had recovered from COVID-19.

V usage is TRBV11-2 and J usage is TRBJ2-6, with a possible D match to TRBD2 (5 bases). The length of the CDR3 is 18 residues. V lost 5 bases to trimming and J lost 2 bases, with 19 bases between them. The germline V gene encodes CDR1 SGHAT and CDR2 FQNNGV. CDR3 coding DNA: TGTGCCAGCAGCCCCCTCGGGGTCCTTCGGGCTGGGGCCAACGTCCTGACTTTC. It specifies CASSPLGVLRAGANVLTF.

This clone was recorded only once. This chain uses TRBV13 with TRBJ2-1; 7 positions match TRBD1. The germline gives CDR1 PRHDT, CDR2 FYEKMQ (reference sequence). The CDR3 runs 14 residues. After removal of 0 bases from V and 9 bases from J, the junction contained 5 bases not matched to a gene. This CDR3 is CASSLGQGIGEQFF. Written as DNA, the CDR3 is TGTGCCAGCAGCTTAGGACAGGGGATCGGTGAGCAGTTCTTC. The full variable domain, with the rest looked up from reference TRBV13 and TRBJ2-1, is AAGVIQSPRHLIKEKRETATLKCYPIPRHDTVYWYQQGPGQDPQFLISFYEKMQSDKGSIPDRFSAQQFSDYHSELNMSSLELGDSALYFCASSLGQGIGEQFFGPGTRLTVL.

The chain has TRBV7-3 and TRBJ1-6; 7 positions match TRBD1. The V gene's germline CDR1 is SGHTA and CDR2 FQGTGA. V gave up 2 bases and J gave up 10 bases; unmatched junction bases: 8. This CDR3 has 15 amino acids. The CDR3, as DNA: TGTGCCAGCAGCTTATACCCGGGACAGCGGTCACCCCTCCACTTT. Translated, it gives CASSLYPGQRSPLHF.

This clone was counted only a few times. V gene TRBV30 combines with J gene TRBJ2-3; the D gene is possibly TRBD2 (6 bases). The CDR3 is 14 residues long. The germline V and J ends were trimmed by 5 bases and 5 bases, with 17 bases remaining between them. The germline CDR1 and CDR2 sequences are GTSNPN and SVGIG (reference sequence). Written as DNA, the CDR3 is TGTGCCTGGGGGGGGTTGGACTTGAGAGATACGCAGTATTTT. Its translation: CAWGGLDLRDTQYF.

V gene TRBV27 combines with J gene TRBJ1-2, with unresolved D. The V end lost 7 bases, the J end lost 4 bases, and 22 bases lay between the germline ends. CDR3 length: 16 residues. CDR1 MNHEY and CDR2 SMNVEV come from the germline V gene (reference sequence). CDR3 sequence reads: CASTTMRGQDLYGYTF. CDR3 coding DNA: TGTGCCAGCACCACCATGCGGGGTCAGGACCTCTATGGCTACACCTTC.

The V gene is TRBV28, the J gene TRBJ2-3, with 7 bases identical to TRBD1. CDR1 and CDR2 (germline): MDHEN, SYDVKM. This CDR3 has 15 residues. V was clipped by 3 bases and J by 2 bases; unmatched bases: 5. Here the CDR3 reads CASSLGDRATDTQYF. The CDR3 nucleotides read TGTGCCAGCAGTTTGGGCGACAGGGCCACAGATACGCAGTATTTT.

The gene calls are TRBV6-2 or TRBV6-3 and TRBJ2-7; 12 bases agree with TRBD2. The CDR3 is made up of 17 amino acids. The V gene's germline CDR1 is MNHEY and CDR2 SVGEGT. V was clipped by 2 bases and J by 7 bases; unmatched bases: 12. CDR3 in amino acids: CASSYGGGLAGGKEQYF. In DNA, the CDR3 is TGTGCCAGCAGTTACGGTGGCGGGCTAGCGGGAGGGAAGGAGCAGTACTTC.

The chain links TRBV12-5 to TRBJ1-1; 7 bases match TRBD1. V shed 0 bases, J shed 0 bases, and the junction held 13 bases outside the gene matches. The CDR3 consists of 19 residues. Germline V gives CDR1 LGHNT, CDR2 FRNRAP. The DNA for the CDR3 is TGTGCTAGTGGTTTGGTGCTGTCTGGGACAGAACCTATGAACACTGAAGCTTTCTTT. It specifies CASGLVLSGTEPMNTEAFF.

The chain is built from TRBV7-2 and TRBJ2-3, with a possible D match to TRBD2 (5 bases). CDR1 and CDR2 (germline): SGHTA, FQGNSA. The V end lost 5 bases, the J end lost 1 base, and 13 bases lay between the germline ends. The CDR3 is 15 amino acids. Written as DNA, the CDR3 is TGTGCCAGCAGCCCGGACTCGCTAGGCACAGATACGCAGTATTTT. Translated: CASSPDSLGTDTQYF. The full variable domain, completed using reference TRBV7-2 and TRBJ2-3, is GAGVSQSPSNKVTEKGKDVELRCDPISGHTALYWYRQSLGQGLEFLIYFQGNSAPDKSGLPSDRFSAERTGGSVSTLTIQRTQQEDSAVYLCASSPDSLGTDTQYFGPGTRLTVL.

The chain combines TRBV2 with TRBJ2-7; 9 bases are a match to TRBD2. This CDR3 has 15 amino acids. Germline V gives CDR1 SNHLY, CDR2 FYNNEI. J lost 3 bases, V lost 1 base, and 4 bases had no gene match. The CDR3: CASSEGLAVYYEQYF. As DNA, the CDR3 is TGTGCCAGCAGTGAAGGACTAGCGGTTTACTACGAGCAGTACTTC.

This CDR3 is CASGTVWNQPQHF. The CDR3 DNA follows: TGTGCCAGCGGGACAGTCTGGAATCAGCCCCAGCATTTT. The rearrangement uses TRBV6-6 and TRBJ1-5, with TRBD1 matching 7 bases. This CDR3 comprises 13 residues. Germline CDR1 is MNHNY and CDR2 is SVGAGI (reference sequence). Germline trimming cut 8 bases from V and 4 bases from J; bases unmatched to any gene: 5.